This passage covers 30 T cell receptor beta chains from one sample sequenced in a study of T cell responses to AZD1222 COVID-19 vaccine. Sequencing was performed with immunoSEQ multiplex PCR; in TCRdb, only in-frame clones are kept and a portion is missing. The sample holds about 160,000 clones, 88% seen once. The source material was peripheral blood, sampled 28 days after the second AZD1222 dose. The receptor set was obtained from an adult who received the AZD1222 COVID-19 vaccine.

This clone appeared once. CDR3 residues: CASSQASGVADTQYF. In nucleotides, the CDR3 is TGCGCCAGCAGCCAAGCTAGCGGGGTGGCAGATACGCAGTATTTT. This chain connects TRBV4-1 to TRBJ2-3; 9 positions agree with TRBD2. From germline, CDR1 is MGHRA and CDR2 YSYEKL. V dropped 1 base and J dropped 4; count of bases not matched to a gene: 3. CDR3 length equals 15 residues.

This chain links TRBV19 with TRBJ1-2; TRBD1 aligns across 12 bases. CDR1 LNHDA and CDR2 SQIVND come from the germline V gene (reference sequence). After removal of 4 bases from V and 3 bases from J, the junction contained 3 bases not matched to a gene. This CDR3 spans 15 amino acids. As DNA, the CDR3 is TGTGCCAGTAGTAGGGGGGACAGGGGGCACTATGGCTACACCTTC. Translating it yields CASSRGDRGHYGYTF.

The genes are TRBV6-5 and TRBJ1-2; no firm D call. The V and J ends lost 6 bases and 3 bases respectively, with 14 bases between them. This CDR3 contains 14 residues. Germline assignment: CDR1 MNHEY and CDR2 SVGAGI. The CDR3: CASRGRSPDYGYTF. CDR3 DNA sequence: TGTGCCAGCAGAGGTCGGAGCCCCGACTATGGCTACACCTTC.

On this clone: This may come from a read error, since a much larger clone is one base off. The chain links TRBV2 to TRBJ2-5, with D perhaps TRBD2 (5 bases). The length of the CDR3 is 13 residues. Germline V gives CDR1 SNHLY, CDR2 FYNNEI. V lost 3 bases and J lost 0, with 5 bases in between. Here the CDR3 DNA reads TGTGCCAGCAGTGAGGACTACCAAGAGACCCAGTACTTC. This encodes CASSEDYQETQYF.

The rearrangement links TRBV30 to TRBJ1-1; 11 bases fit TRBD1. Germline values: CDR1 GTSNPN, CDR2 SVGIG (reference sequence). The CDR3 runs to 15 residues. Unmatched junction bases numbered 6, after V lost 1 base and J lost 5 bases. CDR3 amino acids: CAWSGDRGDSTEAFF. The CDR3 coding sequence is TGTGCCTGGAGTGGGGACAGGGGGGATTCGACTGAAGCTTTCTTT. Full variable domain (outside the CDR3, taken from reference TRBV30 and TRBJ1-1): SQTIHQWPATLVQPVGSPLSLECTVEGTSNPNLYWYRQAAGRGLQLLFYSVGIGQISSEVPQNLSASRPQDRQFILSSKKLLLSDSGFYLCAWSGDRGDSTEAFFGQGTRLTVV.

J is TRBJ1-1 and V is TRBV18; the D gene is possibly TRBD1 (5 bases). Looked up from germline, CDR1 is KGHSH and CDR2 is LQKENI. Deletions cut 3 bases from V and 0 bases from J, with 8 bases between. CDR3 length equals 14 residues. CDR3 DNA sequence: TGTGCCAGCTCACCGGCAGGGATGAACACTGAAGCTTTCTTT. It is translated as CASSPAGMNTEAFF. The full variable domain, with the rest looked up from reference TRBV18 and TRBJ1-1, is NAGVMQNPRHLVRRRGQEARLRCSPMKGHSHVYWYRQLPEEGLKFMVYLQKENIIDESGMPKERFSAEFPKEGPSILRIQQVVRGDSAAYFCASSPAGMNTEAFFGQGTRLTVV.

The chain links TRBV30 to TRBJ1-4; 7 bases match TRBD1. The CDR3 contains 14 residues. J was trimmed by 16 bases and V by 2 bases; bases with no gene match: 16. Germline lookup yields CDR1 GTSNPN and CDR2 SVGIG (reference sequence). The CDR3 coding sequence is TGTGCCTGGAGTTTAACAGGGGTGGAGGGGAGAGAGTTTTTT. Protein sequence: CAWSLTGVEGREFF.

The rearrangement joins TRBV5-4 to TRBJ2-2, with 8 bases matching TRBD1. The ends lost 4 bases at V and 5 bases at J; junction bases unmatched: 13. The CDR3 runs 17 residues. Germline V gene sequence: CDR1 SGHNT, CDR2 YYREEE (reference sequence). This chain's CDR3 is CASSSPAQQGGTGELFF. The CDR3 DNA reads as TGTGCCAGCAGCAGCCCGGCGCAACAGGGGGGAACCGGGGAGCTGTTTTTT. The whole variable domain, filled in from reference TRBV5-4 and TRBJ2-2, reads ETGVTQSPTHLIKTRGQQVTLRCSSQSGHNTVSWYQQALGQGPQFIFQYYREEENGRGNFPPRFSGLQFPNYSSELNVNALELDDSALYLCASSSPAQQGGTGELFFGEGSRLTVL.

The V and J genes are TRBV3-1 (or the pseudogene TRBV3-2) and TRBJ1-1; no definite D call. From germline, CDR1 is LGHDT and CDR2 YNNKEL (reference sequence). The CDR3 covers 11 residues. Trimming took 8 bases from V and 7 from J, leaving 11 bases between them. The CDR3 region is CASWFFGEAFF. The CDR3 nucleotides are TGTGCCAGCTGGTTTTTTGGTGAAGCTTTCTTT.

The chain employs TRBV30 and TRBJ1-5, with D tentatively TRBD1 (6 bases). This CDR3 has 12 residues. Germline loops: CDR1 GTSNPN, CDR2 SVGIG (reference sequence). The germline V and J ends were trimmed by 5 bases and 9 bases, with 14 bases remaining between them. The CDR3 DNA follows: TGTGCCTGGGGCCTGGGAGGGGGGCCCCAGCATTTT. As protein: CAWGLGGGPQHF. Complete variable domain (other parts from reference TRBV30 and TRBJ1-5): SQTIHQWPATLVQPVGSPLSLECTVEGTSNPNLYWYRQAAGRGLQLLFYSVGIGQISSEVPQNLSASRPQDRQFILSSKKLLLSDSGFYLCAWGLGGGPQHFGDGTRLSIL.

The chain uses TRBV28 and TRBJ1-2; D call uncertain. Trimming removed 1 base at V and 0 bases at J, with 3 bases between. The CDR3 is 13 residues long. The germline V gene has CDR1 MDHEN and CDR2 SYDVKM. For the CDR3, the DNA is TGTGCCAGCAGTTTATCAGCTAACTATGGCTACACCTTC. Translation: CASSLSANYGYTF.

This chain joins TRBV5-4 and TRBJ2-5; 11 bases align to TRBD2. V shed 3 bases and J 5 bases; nucleotides not matched to a gene: 6. The CDR3 has 15 residues. The germline CDR1 and CDR2 sequences are SGHNT and YYREEE (reference sequence). The DNA of the CDR3 is TGTGCCAGCAGCTCGGGACTAGCGGTTGGGGAGACCCAGTACTTC. Translating it yields CASSSGLAVGETQYF. Full variable domain (remainder filled in from reference TRBV5-4 and TRBJ2-5): ETGVTQSPTHLIKTRGQQVTLRCSSQSGHNTVSWYQQALGQGPQFIFQYYREEENGRGNFPPRFSGLQFPNYSSELNVNALELDDSALYLCASSSGLAVGETQYFGPGTRLLVL.

This rearrangement joins TRBV10-1 to TRBJ1-3; no clear D gene. The germline gives CDR1 WNHNN, CDR2 SYGVQD (reference sequence). This CDR3 has 15 amino acids. Trimming removed 4 bases from V and 0 bases from J, with 10 bases in between. Written as DNA, the CDR3 is TGCGCCAGCAGTGGTACCGCCGGCTCTGGAAACACCATATATTTT. It encodes CASSGTAGSGNTIYF.

This clone appeared a few times. The chain uses TRBV29-1 and TRBJ2-5; D remains unclear. V lost 3 bases and J lost 0, with 8 bases in between. Germline V gene lookup returns CDR1 SQVTM and CDR2 ANQGSEA. The CDR3 runs 13 residues. As DNA, the CDR3 is TGCAGCGTTGACATGGGTGACCAAGAGACCCAGTACTTC. Translation: CSVDMGDQETQYF.

The rearrangement uses TRBV4-1 and TRBJ1-2, with TRBD1 identical over 9 bases. The CDR3 contains 14 residues. Trimming at V came to 0 bases and at J to 8 bases, leaving 4 bases not matched to a gene. CDR1 MGHRA and CDR2 YSYEKL come from the germline V gene. The CDR3 here is CASSQDMTGGGYTF. The CDR3 DNA reads TGCGCCAGCAGCCAAGATATGACAGGGGGAGGCTACACCTTC.

This chain connects TRBV6-2 or TRBV6-3 to TRBJ1-5; TRBD1 matches 7 bases. Germline V gives CDR1 MNHEY, CDR2 SVGEGT. The CDR3 has 16 amino acids. V trimming: 4 bases; J trimming: 8 bases; junction bases outside the gene matches: 14. The CDR3 DNA reads as TGTGCCAGCAGTTCACCTGACAGGGTCCCTCCGAAGCCCCAGCATTTT. It is translated as CASSSPDRVPPKPQHF.

The chain uses TRBV30 and TRBJ2-1; D perhaps matches TRBD1 (6 bases). Trimming pared 3 bases from V and 8 bases from J, leaving 11 bases between. In germline, CDR1 is GTSNPN, CDR2 SVGIG (reference sequence). The CDR3 is made up of 12 amino acids. The chain's CDR3 is CAWRPRGHEQFF. CDR3 nucleotides: TGTGCCTGGAGGCCCAGGGGTCATGAGCAGTTCTTC.

This chain links TRBV6-5 with TRBJ2-7; TRBD2 might be the D (6 bases). Germline V gene lookup returns CDR1 MNHEY and CDR2 SVGAGI. Trimming stripped 6 bases from V and 4 bases from J, with 16 bases between. The CDR3 runs 14 residues. This CDR3 is CASSRLSGGYEQYF. The CDR3 DNA sequence: TGTGCCAGCAGCCGCCTAAGTGGGGGGTACGAGCAGTACTTC.

This clone was picked up one time. This chain joins TRBV6-6 and TRBJ2-7; D is possibly TRBD2 (5 bases). This CDR3 spans 15 amino acids. V was cut by 0 bases and J by 2 bases, with 11 bases left in between. Germline V gene lookup returns CDR1 MNHNY and CDR2 SVGAGI (reference sequence). As DNA, the CDR3 is TGTGCCAGCAGTTACTCGCTGACTAAGGCCTACGAGCAGTACTTC. Protein sequence: CASSYSLTKAYEQYF.

This chain joins TRBV2 and TRBJ1-6; D is perhaps TRBD1 (6 bases). The V end lost 8 bases, the J end lost 6 bases, and 11 bases lay between the germline ends. CDR1 is SNHLY and CDR2 is FYNNEI in the germline V gene. There are 13 residues in the CDR3. Written as DNA, the CDR3 is TGTGCCAGCGCCATGGACAGTAATTCACCCCTCCACTTT. Its translation is CASAMDSNSPLHF.

Regarding this clone: A much larger clone lies a single base off, so this may be a read error. This rearrangement joins TRBV6-1 to TRBJ2-3; no definite D call. The CDR3 consists of 11 residues. Germline-derived CDR1 and CDR2 are MNHNS and SASEGT. V was clipped by 3 bases and J by 6 bases, with 4 bases between them. The CDR3 spells CASSDADTQYF. CDR3 DNA sequence: TGTGCCAGCAGTGATGCGGATACGCAGTATTTT.

The chain employs TRBV6-2 or TRBV6-3 and TRBJ1-3; 7 positions match TRBD1. The V gene's germline CDR1 is MNHEY and CDR2 SVGEGT. The CDR3 length is 14 residues. V shed 2 bases and J 7 bases; nucleotides not matched to a gene: 5. The CDR3 nucleotides read TGTGCCAGCAGTTACGGACAGGCCGGGAACACCATATATTTT. Translated, it gives CASSYGQAGNTIYF.

The chain combines TRBV12-3 or TRBV12-4 with TRBJ2-1; TRBD2 matches at 7 bases. J was trimmed by 7 bases and V by 1 base; bases with no gene match: 1. CDR3 size: 13 residues. CDR3 DNA sequence: TGTGCCAGCAGTTTAGTCGGGAGGAATGAGCAGTTCTTC. Translating gives CASSLVGRNEQFF.

The rearrangement links TRBV6-4 to TRBJ1-2; D not resolved. The CDR3 has 13 residues. The germline V and J ends were trimmed by 2 bases and 2 bases, with 6 bases remaining between them. CDR1 MRHNA and CDR2 SNTAGT come from the germline V gene. CDR3 coding DNA: TGTGCCAGCAGTGACCCCCAAAACTATGGCTACACCTTC. Translating gives CASSDPQNYGYTF.

V is TRBV19 and J is TRBJ1-2, with D possibly matching TRBD1 (6 bases). The CDR3 covers 16 residues. Between the trimmed V and J ends, which lost 5 bases and 7 bases, there was a span of 23 bases. CDR1 is LNHDA, CDR2 SQIVND, per germline (reference sequence). CDR3 sequence (DNA): TGTGCCAGTAGTCTCAGCATGGGGGGCGTACGTGGTGGCTACACCTTC. Its protein product is CASSLSMGGVRGGYTF.

The chain carries TRBV6-5 and TRBJ1-1; TRBD1 matches 7 bases. The trim removed 5 bases at V and 5 bases at J, leaving 5 bases unmatched. The CDR3 spans 13 residues. Germline CDR1 MNHEY, CDR2 SVGAGI. This CDR3 reads CASSRQGWTEAFF. The CDR3 DNA follows: TGTGCCAGCAGTCGACAGGGTTGGACTGAAGCTTTCTTT.

The chain has TRBV2 and TRBJ1-1, with D maybe TRBD1 (5 bases). The V gene lost 0 bases and the J gene lost 10 bases, with 12 bases spanning the gap. CDR3 size: 13 residues. Germline V gene sequence: CDR1 SNHLY, CDR2 FYNNEI. DNA for the CDR3: TGTGCCAGCAGTGAAGCCGGGACGGTAGGAGCTTTCTTT. This translates into CASSEAGTVGAFF. The entire variable domain, with the rest obtained from reference TRBV2 and TRBJ1-1, is as follows: EPEVTQTPSHQVTQMGQEVILRCVPISNHLYFYWYRQILGQKVEFLVSFYNNEISEKSEIFDDQFSVERPDGSNFTLKIRSTKLEDSAMYFCASSEAGTVGAFFGQGTRLTVV.

The CDR3 sequence is CASSDSHRDLAFF. The DNA of the CDR3 is TGTGCCAGCAGTGATTCACACAGGGATCTAGCTTTCTTT. This sequence joins TRBV25-1 and TRBJ1-1, with D possibly matching TRBD1 (6 bases). The CDR3 covers 13 residues. Germline V gives CDR1 MGHDK, CDR2 SYGVNS. Trimming pared 3 bases from V and 10 bases from J, leaving 15 bases between.

The V and J genes are TRBV7-9 and TRBJ1-2; a possible D gene is TRBD1 (5 bases). The CDR3 length is 16 residues. Trimming pared 8 bases from V and 8 bases from J, leaving 27 bases between. Germline V CDR1 and CDR2: SEHNR, FQNEAQ (reference sequence). For the CDR3, the DNA is TGTGCCAGCTACTCCGGGACGGAAGCTCCCTTGTGGGGCTACACCTTC. Protein sequence: CASYSGTEAPLWGYTF.

This clone appeared a single time. The chain combines TRBV11-3 with TRBJ2-1; D ambiguous. The CDR3 length is 13 residues. Germline loops: CDR1 SGHNT, CDR2 YENEEA. Trimming pared 0 bases from V and 6 bases from J, leaving 6 bases between. CDR3 DNA: TGTGCCAGCAGCTTAGATTTGGGCAATGAGCAGTTCTTC. Its translation is CASSLDLGNEQFF. Full variable domain (rest looked up from reference TRBV11-3 and TRBJ2-1): EAGVVQSPRYKIIEKKQPVAFWCNPISGHNTLYWYLQNLGQGPELLIRYENEEAVDDSQLPKDRFSAERLKGVDSTLKIQPAELGDSAVYLCASSLDLGNEQFFGPGTRLTVL.